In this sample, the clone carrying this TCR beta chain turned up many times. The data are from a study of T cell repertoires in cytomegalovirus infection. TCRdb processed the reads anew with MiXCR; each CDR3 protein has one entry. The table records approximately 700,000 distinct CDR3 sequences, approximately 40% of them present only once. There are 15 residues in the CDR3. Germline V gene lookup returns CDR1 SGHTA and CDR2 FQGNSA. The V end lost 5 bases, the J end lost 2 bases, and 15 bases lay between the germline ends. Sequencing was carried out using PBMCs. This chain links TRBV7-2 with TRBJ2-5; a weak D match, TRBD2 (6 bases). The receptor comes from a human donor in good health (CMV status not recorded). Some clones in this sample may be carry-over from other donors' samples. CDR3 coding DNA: TGTGCCAGCAGCCTTACCGGGACTCCTCAAGAGACCCAGTACTTC. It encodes CASSLTGTPQETQYF.